A single sample gave rise to the 14 T cell receptor beta chains below, sequenced in a study of blood T cells in healthy people across ages (dated by TCRdb to between 2015 and 2017). The library was made by 5' RACE. The sample was run on an Illumina HiSeq 2500. A second about 7 to 11 cycle PCR used a sample-barcoded 5' primer and a J-beta primer mix. TCRdb applied fastp at Q25 and MiXCR to the public reads, then kept only in-frame beta chains. Every entry covers one CDR3 protein and lists the most common genes and DNA from its rows. The sample table holds hundreds of thousands of distinct CDR3 sequences, of which about 53% were seen once. The leading ten clones occupy roughly 37% of the sample. Sample: blood. The receptors originated from a man older than 75 in good health.

On this clonotype itself: The junction and the germline gene differ at one end; a read error may be behind it. The chain carries TRBV6-5 and TRBJ2-5; 9 bases match TRBD1. Germline V gene lookup returns CDR1 MNHEY and CDR2 SVGAGI. This CDR3 has 15 residues. CDR3 nucleotide sequence: TGTACCAGCAGCACGGGACAGGGTAACCAAGAGACCCAGTACTTC. Amino acids: CTSSTGQGNQETQYF.

Regarding this clonotype: At one of its ends the junction is not consistent with the germline gene, which may arise from a read error. The V and J genes are TRBV27 and TRBJ2-1; D is undetermined. The CDR3 is made up of 14 amino acids. The V gene's germline CDR1 is MNHEY and CDR2 SMNVEV (reference sequence). As DNA, the CDR3 is TGTGCCAGCACTAGACGAGGCCAATACAATGGGCAGTTCTTC. This translates into CASTRRGQYNGQFF.

The rearrangement links TRBV5-1 to TRBJ2-7; D possibly corresponds to TRBD2 (6 bases). Germline V CDR1 and CDR2: SGHRS, YFSETQ. The CDR3 has 14 amino acids. The V end was cut by 3 bases, the J end by 4 bases, with 14 bases between. As DNA, the CDR3 is TGCGCCAGCAGCTCCCAACTCGGGAGTTACGAGCAGTACTTC. Translated, it gives CASSSQLGSYEQYF.

The gene calls are TRBV25-1 and TRBJ2-6; D call uncertain. The V gene's germline CDR1 is MGHDK and CDR2 SYGVNS. This CDR3 spans 15 amino acids. The V and J ends lost 4 bases and 1 base respectively, with 8 bases between them. CDR3 coding DNA: TGTGCCAGCAGTGTTTTGGGGTCTGGGGCCAACGTCCTGACTTTC. This translates into CASSVLGSGANVLTF.

The chain has TRBV11-2 and TRBJ2-3; D is uncertain. CDR3 size: 14 residues. The V gene's germline CDR1 is SGHAT and CDR2 FQNNGV. V dropped 7 bases and J dropped 1 base, with 12 bases sitting between them. In DNA form, the CDR3 reads TGTGCCAGCAACCAAGGTCCTGGCACAGATACGCAGTATTTT. Protein: CASNQGPGTDTQYF. The full variable domain, with the rest looked up from reference TRBV11-2 and TRBJ2-3, is EAGVAQSPRYKIIEKRQSVAFWCNPISGHATLYWYQQILGQGPKLLIQFQNNGVVDDSQLPKDRFSAERLKGVDSTLKIQPAKLEDSAVYLCASNQGPGTDTQYFGPGTRLTVL.

About this clonotype: Given a much more abundant clone one base away, this may be a read error. This chain connects TRBV7-6 to TRBJ2-1; D is undetermined. The J call may be wrong; the DNA end is better matched by TRBJ2-7. CDR3 length equals 16 residues. CDR1 is SGHVS and CDR2 is FNYEAQ in the germline V gene. The CDR3 sequence is CASSGPVAVLNNEQYF. DNA of the CDR3: TGTGCCAGCAGCGGCCCGGTAGCCGTCCTAAACAATGAGCAGTACTTC.

This clonotype was detected only a few times. The genes are TRBV5-1 and TRBJ2-4; D may be TRBD1 (6 bases). Germline V CDR1 and CDR2: SGHRS, YFSETQ. CDR3 length: 17 amino acids. V lost 4 bases, J lost 6 bases, and 23 bases lay in between. Here the CDR3 DNA reads TGCGCCAGCAGCCCAAATGTTGTGGGGGCGGTAGGAAACATTCAGTACTTC. Amino acids: CASSPNVVGAVGNIQYF.

The chain couples TRBV6-5 to TRBJ1-1, with D maybe TRBD1 (6 bases). V was trimmed by 6 bases and J by 0 bases, leaving 17 bases between them. The CDR3 is 16 residues long. The germline V gene has CDR1 MNHEY and CDR2 SVGAGI. The DNA of the CDR3 is TGTGCCAGCAGCACGAAAACAGGACAGTTGAACACTGAAGCTTTCTTT. Its protein is CASSTKTGQLNTEAFF.

This clonotype was seen only a few times. The rearrangement joins TRBV5-6 to TRBJ2-1, with 10 bases aligning to TRBD1. With V trimmed by 0 bases and J by 4 bases, 4 bases remained unmatched. The CDR3 loop spans 16 amino acids. Germline values: CDR1 SGHDT, CDR2 YYEEEE. CDR3 in amino acids: CASSLGDRGQYNEQFF. The CDR3, as DNA: TGTGCCAGCAGCTTGGGAGACAGGGGGCAGTACAATGAGCAGTTCTTC.

The chain joins TRBV5-1 to TRBJ2-3, with 9 bases identical to TRBD2. The germline V gene has CDR1 SGHRS and CDR2 YFSETQ. The CDR3 length is 14 residues. Germline trimming cut 9 bases from V and 0 bases from J; bases unmatched to any gene: 5. The DNA of the CDR3 is TGCGCCACCAAGCGGGAGGCAAGCACAGATACGCAGTATTTT. This encodes CATKREASTDTQYF.

The J gene is TRBJ1-2, the V gene TRBV3-1; D unclear. The CDR3 runs to 13 residues. From germline, CDR1 is LGHDT and CDR2 YNNKEL (reference sequence). The V gene lost 0 bases and the J gene lost 4 bases, with 6 bases spanning the gap. The CDR3 reads CASSQEHSYGYTF. The DNA of the CDR3 is TGTGCCAGCAGCCAAGAGCACAGCTATGGCTACACCTTC.

This clonotype was detected only a few times. V is TRBV9 and J is TRBJ2-5; possible D gene TRBD2, 7 bases. The CDR3 length is 14 residues. V lost 2 bases, J lost 4 bases, and 12 bases lay in between. Per germline, CDR1 SGDLS and CDR2 YYNGEE. CDR3 sequence (DNA): TGTGCCAGCAGCGTGCGGGGGCGCGGAGAGACCCAGTACTTC. Encoded protein: CASSVRGRGETQYF.

This rearrangement joins TRBV6-1 to TRBJ1-1, with D unresolved. Germline values: CDR1 MNHNS, CDR2 SASEGT. The germline V and J ends were trimmed by 6 bases and 2 bases, with 10 bases remaining between them. The CDR3 extends over 13 amino acids. This CDR3 reads CASRTQLNTEAFF. The CDR3 region has the DNA TGTGCCAGCAGAACGCAGCTAAACACTGAAGCTTTCTTT.

In nucleotides, the CDR3 is TGTGCCAGCAGCCCCTTCCAGTCGACCTACAATGAGCAGTACTTC. Translating gives CASSPFQSTYNEQYF. V is TRBV3-1 and J is TRBJ2-1; D remains ambiguous. The DNA end lines up better with TRBJ2-7; the J call may be wrong. The CDR3 extends over 15 amino acids. Germline CDR1 is LGHDT and CDR2 is YNNKEL (reference sequence).